This T cell receptor beta chain was sequenced for a study of T cells after yellow fever vaccination. Study-wide results and limits: At about 97% for CD4 and over 80% for CD8, most primary-vaccination clones showed up again after the booster. Highly abundant clonotypes carried over from the bulk population could end up in FACS-sorted repertoires as contaminants. Clonotypes appearing in both CD4 and CD8 compartments existed, and their share was small.

This clonotype has just a few counts. What it binds is not known. The germline V and J ends were trimmed by 4 bases and 4 bases, with 10 bases remaining between them. Germline V gene sequence: CDR1 DFQATT, CDR2 SNEGSKA (reference sequence). The CDR3 length is 12 residues. In making TCR cDNA, 5'RACE template switching added a universal primer site and UMIs to it. One entry per CDR3 protein, called by TCRdb with MiXCR from the 5' RACE reads. In the table there are hundreds of thousands of distinct CDR3 sequences, 13% of which are singletons. The rearrangement joins TRBV20-1 to TRBJ1-2; D remains ambiguous. The sequence derives from a man younger than 45 who received the YFV17D yellow fever vaccine. The sample here was PBMCs, taken on the day of the yellow fever booster vaccination. The CDR3 region has the DNA TGCAGTGCTACAAGCTCCGTCTATGGCTACACCTTC. Protein product: CSATSSVYGYTF.